The entry that follows covers one T cell receptor beta chain sequence. The germline V gene encodes CDR1 MDHEN and CDR2 SYDVKM. The CDR3 extends over 12 amino acids. The germline V and J ends were trimmed by 4 bases and 7 bases, with 8 bases remaining between them. This entry belongs to a study of control samples from healthy donors and cancer patients. TCRdb's copy holds only in-frame clones and misses some; the assay was immunoSEQ multiplex PCR. The sample holds 150,000 to 200,000 clones. Sequencing was done on a sample of blood. The TCR was taken from a woman aged 25-40 years in good health. The chain carries TRBV28 and TRBJ1-3; D call uncertain. In DNA form, the CDR3 reads TGTGCCAGCAGTTCATCAAGGAACACCATATATTTT. Translating it yields CASSSSRNTIYF.